The following is a T cell receptor beta chain sequence with its context. The data belong to a study of monozygotic twins with inflammatory bowel disease. Each UMI harboured a 6-nucleotide sample barcode and was appended via template switching. TCRdb re-called the 5' RACE reads and gives one entry per CDR3 protein, without DNA. Its table lists approximately 400,000 distinct CDR3 sequences. Input material: blood. The clonotype was recovered from a human donor with ulcerative colitis or Crohn's disease, or a healthy co-twin of an affected twin (not recorded which).

The CDR3 spells CASSLVGLAGSTGELFF. V is TRBV5-5 and J is TRBJ2-2; TCRdb's assignment of TRBD2 cannot be checked, as there is no DNA. Germline V CDR1 and CDR2: SGHKS, YYEKEE (reference sequence). The CDR3 has 17 amino acids.